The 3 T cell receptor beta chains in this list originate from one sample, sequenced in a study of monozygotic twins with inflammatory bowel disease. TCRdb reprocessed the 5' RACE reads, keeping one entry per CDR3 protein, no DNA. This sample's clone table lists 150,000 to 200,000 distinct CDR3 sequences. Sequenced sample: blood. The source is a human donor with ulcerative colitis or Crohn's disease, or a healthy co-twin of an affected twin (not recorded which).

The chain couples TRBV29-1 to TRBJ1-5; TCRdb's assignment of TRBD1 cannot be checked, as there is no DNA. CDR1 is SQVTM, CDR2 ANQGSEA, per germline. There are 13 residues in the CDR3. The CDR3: CSAGGGTNQPQHF.

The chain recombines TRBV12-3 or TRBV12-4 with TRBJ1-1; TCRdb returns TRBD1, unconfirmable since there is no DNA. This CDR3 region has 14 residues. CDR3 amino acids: CASSSGTEISEAFF.

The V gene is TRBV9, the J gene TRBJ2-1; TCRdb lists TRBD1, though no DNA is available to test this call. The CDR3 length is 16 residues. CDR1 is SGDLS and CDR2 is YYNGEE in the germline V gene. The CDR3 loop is CASSPPYGTSYNEQFF.